This T cell receptor beta chain was identified during a study of lymphopenia after photon versus proton radiotherapy. V gave up 5 bases and J gave up 4 bases; unmatched junction bases: 2. The CDR3 is 13 amino acids. Germline lookup yields CDR1 MDHEN and CDR2 SYDVKM. A remark on this clone: Its matching antigen is unknown.

TCRdb's copy holds only in-frame clones and misses some; the assay was immunoSEQ multiplex PCR. The profile shows approximately 6,800 clones, about 90% of them singletons. Study-wide points: After lymphocyte nadir, photon-treated repertoires showed oligoclonal expansion, especially CD8+ Temra.

The sequencing here drew on peripheral blood, taken from a patient treated with photon-based radiotherapy. V usage is TRBV28 and J usage is TRBJ2-5, with 9 nucleotides matching TRBD1. The TCR was taken from a man between 60 and 75 years old with cholangiocarcinoma. The CDR3 region is CASSGTGIETQYF. The CDR3 DNA is TGTGCCAGCAGTGGGACAGGGATAGAGACCCAGTACTTC.